This T cell receptor (beta chain) was recorded in a study of T cells expressing NK-cell markers. Study results and caveats: Among several donors, these clonotypes also ranked first in the CD3+CD56-NKG2C+ fraction. Each of six donors carried dominant NKG2C+ clonotypes accounting for about 1.0-8% of CD8+ T cells.

The authors generated TCR beta cDNA through 5'RACE template switching with UMIs. Reanalyzing the 5' RACE reads, TCRdb keeps one entry per CDR3 protein, without DNA. The sample features some 300,000 distinct CDR3 sequences, with around 0.4% in its top ten. Concerning this clonotype: Its specificity is unknown.

CDR1 is SGHTA and CDR2 is FQGTGA in the germline V gene. The CDR3 extends over 15 amino acids. Sequencing was performed on blood T cells: a sorted CD56 or NKG2C T cell subset, CD4+ or CD8+ T cells, or bulk PBMC T cells (not recorded which). This TCR was sampled from a man aged 18 to 30 in good health. The chain employs TRBV7-3 and TRBJ2-5; TCRdb's D call, TRBD1, is unchecked because there is no DNA. CDR3 amino acids: CASSLRPGGQETQYF. The complete variable domain, with remaining parts taken from reference TRBV7-3 and TRBJ2-5, reads GAGVSQTPSNKVTEKGKYVELRCDPISGHTALYWYRQSLGQGPEFLIYFQGTGAADDSGLPNDRFFAVRPEGSVSTLKIQRTERGDSAVYLCASSLRPGGQETQYFGPGTRLLVL.